These 29 T cell receptor beta chains were sequenced from one sample in a study of STAT5B mutations in CD4+ large granular lymphocyte leukemia. Repertoires were generated with immunoSEQ multiplex PCR, while TCRdb's copy carries only in-frame clones and drops some. In the table there are 40,000 to 45,000 clones, approximately 84% of which are singletons. The sequenced sample consisted of CD4+ T cells from blood buffy coats. The source is a human donor in good health.

The gene calls are TRBV11-2 and TRBJ2-7; perhaps D is TRBD1 or TRBD2 (5 bases each). V lost 5 bases, J lost 3 bases, and 14 bases lay in between. The CDR3 consists of 14 residues. CDR1 SGHAT and CDR2 FQNNGV come from the germline V gene. In nucleotides, the CDR3 is TGTGCCAGCAGCCCCCAGGGAGAGAGCTACGAGCAGTACTTC. It encodes CASSPQGESYEQYF.

The rearrangement links TRBV4-1 to TRBJ2-1; 7 bases are shared with TRBD2. With V trimmed by 3 bases and J by 4 bases, 3 bases remained unmatched. The CDR3 has 14 amino acids. Germline CDR1 is MGHRA and CDR2 is YSYEKL. The CDR3 is CASSQTSSYNEQFF. In DNA, the CDR3 is TGCGCCAGCAGCCAGACTAGCAGTTACAATGAGCAGTTCTTC.

The rearrangement links TRBV19 to TRBJ1-5; no clear D gene. V dropped 2 bases and J dropped 5 bases, with 22 bases sitting between them. CDR1 and CDR2 from the germline V gene are LNHDA and SQIVND (reference sequence). The CDR3 loop spans 18 amino acids. As DNA, the CDR3 is TGTGCCAGTAGTATAAGCGGTTCGGCGTCCGGGGTTTATCAGCCCCAGCATTTT. Protein: CASSISGSASGVYQPQHF.

Here the CDR3 DNA reads TGTGCCAGCAGCCCCCTAGGATTAGACTACGAGCAGTACTTC. Its translation is CASSPLGLDYEQYF. The J gene is TRBJ2-7, the V gene TRBV9; no definite D call. The germline V gene has CDR1 SGDLS and CDR2 YYNGEE. The CDR3 contains 14 residues. Deletions cut 4 bases from V and 3 bases from J, with 14 bases between.

V is TRBV10-3 and J is TRBJ2-7; 8 bases are shared with TRBD1. The CDR3 is 17 amino acids. After removal of 1 base from V and 2 bases from J, the junction contained 10 bases not matched to a gene. The germline V gene has CDR1 ENHRY and CDR2 SYGVKD. For the CDR3, the DNA is TGTGCCATCAGTGAGTTACCCGACAGGGGAGGCCCCTACGAGCAGTACTTC. Protein product: CAISELPDRGGPYEQYF.

V is TRBV2 and J is TRBJ1-2; no clear D gene. The V end lost 4 bases, the J end lost 2 bases, and 8 bases lay between the germline ends. CDR3 length: 13 residues. Germline-derived CDR1 and CDR2 are SNHLY and FYNNEI. The DNA of the CDR3 is TGTGCCAGCAGTGCTTCCTTAAACTATGGCTACACCTTC. The encoded protein is CASSASLNYGYTF.

A note on this clone: Germline is not matched at one junction end, which may reflect a read error. V is TRBV6-5 and J is TRBJ2-1; TRBD2 aligns across 14 bases. This CDR3 comprises 16 residues. CDR1 MNHEY and CDR2 SVGAGI come from the germline V gene. This CDR3 is CASSYPGTSGSYEKFF. In DNA, the CDR3 is TGTGCCAGCAGTTACCCGGGGACTAGCGGGAGCTATGAGAAGTTCTTC.

The gene calls are TRBV19 and TRBJ1-1, with 7 bases identical to TRBD1. Germline V gene lookup returns CDR1 LNHDA and CDR2 SQIVND (reference sequence). The CDR3 extends over 14 amino acids. Unmatched junction bases numbered 6, after V lost 4 bases and J lost 4 bases. CDR3: CASSRTDRVTEAFF. The CDR3 DNA is TGTGCCAGTAGTAGGACCGACAGGGTCACTGAAGCTTTCTTT.

This chain joins TRBV2 and TRBJ2-3, with D unclear. The CDR3 covers 14 residues. V gave up 3 bases and J gave up 1 base, with 8 bases separating them. Germline V gene data show CDR1 as SNHLY and CDR2 as FYNNEI. The CDR3 loop is CASSEGYGTDTQYF. DNA of the CDR3: TGTGCCAGCAGTGAGGGGTACGGCACAGATACGCAGTATTTT.

This clone was recorded once. This chain's CDR3 is CAIGTGGAADGPQHF. As DNA, the CDR3 is TGTGCCATCGGGACAGGGGGCGCGGCAGATGGGCCCCAGCATTTT. The chain is built from TRBV10-3 and TRBJ1-5; 12 nucleotides agree with TRBD1. The CDR3 is 15 amino acids. Germline trimming cut 8 bases from V and 9 bases from J; bases unmatched to any gene: 11. Germline V CDR1 and CDR2: ENHRY, SYGVKD.

The V call is TRBV5-8, the J call TRBJ2-3, with 7 bases that match TRBD1. The CDR3 spans 14 residues. Germline loops: CDR1 SGHTS, CDR2 YDEGEE. J was trimmed by 6 bases and V by 2 bases; bases with no gene match: 6. The CDR3 nucleotides read TGTGCCAGCAGCTTTCGACAGGGTGCCGATACGCAGTATTTT. Translating it yields CASSFRQGADTQYF. The full variable domain, its missing parts supplied by reference TRBV5-8 and TRBJ2-3, is EAGVTQSPTHLIKTRGQQATLRCSPISGHTSVYWYQQALGLGLQFLLWYDEGEERNRGNFPPRFSGRQFPNYSSELNVNALELEDSALYLCASSFRQGADTQYFGPGTRLTVL.

This chain connects TRBV6-4 to TRBJ1-1; TRBD1 is a possible D gene (5 bases). The CDR3 spans 13 residues. Germline-derived CDR1 and CDR2 are MRHNA and SNTAGT. Trimming shortened V by 6 bases and J by 5 bases, and 13 bases separated the two germline ends. The CDR3 is CASRATAITEAFF. CDR3 in DNA: TGTGCCAGCAGAGCGACAGCAATTACTGAAGCTTTCTTT.

A single count supports this clone. This chain links TRBV6-5 with TRBJ2-7, with 9 bases that match TRBD1. The V gene's germline CDR1 is MNHEY and CDR2 SVGAGI. The V segment lost 0 bases and the J segment 6 bases; nucleotides outside the gene matches: 6. The CDR3 runs 15 residues. In nucleotides, the CDR3 is TGTGCCAGCAGTTACTCTTGGACAGGGGAGTCCGAGCAGTACTTC. It yields the protein CASSYSWTGESEQYF.

This chain uses TRBV5-1 with TRBJ2-3; D is perhaps TRBD1 or TRBD2 (5 bases each). Germline CDR1 reads SGHRS; CDR2 reads YFSETQ. The CDR3 extends over 15 amino acids. The germline V and J ends were trimmed by 1 base and 0 bases, with 9 bases remaining between them. The CDR3 region is CASSLLGESTDTQYF. DNA for the CDR3: TGCGCCAGCAGCTTGTTAGGGGAGAGCACAGATACGCAGTATTTT. The full variable domain, completed using reference TRBV5-1 and TRBJ2-3, is KAGVTQTPRYLIKTRGQQVTLSCSPISGHRSVSWYQQTPGQGLQFLFEYFSETQRNKGNFPGRFSGRQFSNSRSEMNVSTLELGDSALYLCASSLLGESTDTQYFGPGTRLTVL.

This clone turned up a few times. V and J are TRBV4-2 and TRBJ2-7, with 12 bases matching TRBD2. The CDR3 is 20 residues long. V shed 1 base, J shed 2 bases, and the junction held 15 bases outside the gene matches. The germline gives CDR1 LGHNA, CDR2 YNFKEQ. CDR3: CASSQGRQGLAGRDTYEQYF. The CDR3, as DNA: TGTGCCAGCAGCCAAGGTCGGCAGGGACTAGCGGGTAGGGATACCTACGAGCAGTACTTC.

V and J are TRBV7-2 and TRBJ2-2; TRBD1 aligns across 7 bases. The J segment lost 4 bases and the V segment lost 5 bases, leaving 13 bases of the junction unmatched. Germline V lookup: CDR1 SGHTA, CDR2 FQGNSA. The CDR3 is 17 residues long. CDR3 sequence: CASSPTLGQTLTGELFF. CDR3 nucleotide sequence: TGTGCCAGCAGCCCGACTTTGGGACAGACTCTCACCGGGGAGCTGTTTTTT. The complete variable domain, with remaining parts taken from reference TRBV7-2 and TRBJ2-2, reads GAGVSQSPSNKVTEKGKDVELRCDPISGHTALYWYRQSLGQGLEFLIYFQGNSAPDKSGLPSDRFSAERTGGSVSTLTIQRTQQEDSAVYLCASSPTLGQTLTGELFFGEGSRLTVL.

This clone was found once. In nucleotides, the CDR3 is TGTGCCAGCTCACCCCCCTCCACCGGGACAGGTGCGTCACCCCTCCACTTT. This gives the protein CASSPPSTGTGASPLHF. This sequence joins TRBV18 and TRBJ1-6, with 8 bases identical to TRBD1. The CDR3 extends over 17 amino acids. Looked up from germline, CDR1 is KGHSH and CDR2 is LQKENI. V lost 3 bases to trimming and J lost 10 bases; unmatched junction nucleotides: 14. The variable domain in full, with the rest retrieved from reference TRBV18 and TRBJ1-6, is NAGVMQNPRHLVRRRGQEARLRCSPMKGHSHVYWYRQLPEEGLKFMVYLQKENIIDESGMPKERFSAEFPKEGPSILRIQQVVRGDSAAYFCASSPPSTGTGASPLHFGNGTRLTVT.

J is TRBJ2-5 and V is TRBV4-2; TRBD2 aligns across 12 bases. The germline gives CDR1 LGHNA, CDR2 YNFKEQ. The trim removed 0 bases at V and 1 base at J, leaving 0 bases unmatched. The CDR3 sequence is 16 residues long. The CDR3 coding sequence is TGTGCCAGCAGCCAAGAGACTAGCGGGGGCCAAGAGACCCAGTACTTC. This translates into CASSQETSGGQETQYF.

The J gene is TRBJ2-7, the V gene TRBV18, with 7 bases identical to TRBD1. CDR3 length: 15 amino acids. Per the germline V gene, CDR1 is KGHSH and CDR2 is LQKENI. The J segment lost 6 bases and the V segment lost 4 bases, leaving 12 bases of the junction unmatched. CDR3 amino acids: CASSQVRDSAGEQYF. CDR3 nucleotides: TGTGCCAGCTCACAAGTCCGGGACAGCGCTGGCGAGCAGTACTTC.

This chain uses TRBV30 with TRBJ1-6; D is uncertain. Trimming stripped 4 bases from V and 7 bases from J, with 11 bases between. There are 13 residues in the CDR3. Germline V gene lookup returns CDR1 GTSNPN and CDR2 SVGIG (reference sequence). CDR3 sequence: CAWNPDGNSPLHF. The CDR3 DNA follows: TGTGCCTGGAACCCCGACGGGAATTCACCCCTCCACTTT.

This CDR3 is CASSTRTGATYGYTF. In DNA, the CDR3 is TGTGCCAGCAGCACCCGGACCGGGGCGACCTATGGCTACACCTTC. The chain joins TRBV9 to TRBJ1-2; D might be TRBD1 (5 bases). CDR1 is SGDLS and CDR2 is YYNGEE in the germline V gene. The CDR3 extends over 15 amino acids. V gave up 4 bases and J gave up 4 bases, with 17 bases separating them.

The rearrangement links TRBV15 to TRBJ2-1, with 8 bases that match TRBD1. This CDR3 has 15 amino acids. The V and J ends lost 0 bases and 7 bases, in that order; junction bases with no gene match: 5. The germline gives CDR1 LNHNV, CDR2 YYDKDF (reference sequence). CDR3 coding DNA: TGTGCCACCAGCAGAGATTCCAACAGGGGGAATGAGCAGTTCTTC. It translates to CATSRDSNRGNEQFF. The whole variable domain, remainder taken from reference TRBV15 and TRBJ2-1, is DAMVIQNPRYQVTQFGKPVTLSCSQTLNHNVMYWYQQKSSQAPKLLFHYYDKDFNNEADTPDNFQSRRPNTSFCFLDIRSPGLGDTAMYLCATSRDSNRGNEQFFGPGTRLTVL.

V gene TRBV6-5 combines with J gene TRBJ2-5; perhaps TRBD1 as D (6 bases). The CDR3 is 13 amino acids. V was shortened by 6 bases and J by 5 bases, with 13 bases between the two germline ends. CDR1 is MNHEY and CDR2 is SVGAGI in the germline V gene. The CDR3 DNA reads TGTGCCAGCAGGAGCGACAGGTCGGAGACCCAGTACTTC. This codes for CASRSDRSETQYF.

This clone was seen only once. V usage is TRBV9 and J usage is TRBJ2-7, with 7 bases that match TRBD1. In germline, CDR1 is SGDLS, CDR2 YYNGEE. The CDR3 extends over 15 amino acids. V dropped 0 bases and J dropped 2; count of bases not matched to a gene: 5. The CDR3: CASSVGTGSTYEQYF. Written as DNA, the CDR3 is TGTGCCAGCAGCGTAGGGACAGGATCCACCTACGAGCAGTACTTC.

The chain is built from TRBV6-6 and TRBJ2-7; the D is unclear. V was cut by 4 bases and J by 3 bases, with 10 bases left in between. The CDR3 has 13 amino acids. Germline assignment: CDR1 MNHNY and CDR2 SVGAGI (reference sequence). CDR3 in DNA: TGTGCCAGCAGTTCCGGCGAAAACTACGAGCAGTACTTC. Encoded protein: CASSSGENYEQYF.

The chain employs TRBV5-4 and TRBJ2-1; TRBD1 or TRBD2 may be the D gene (6 bases each). Trimming cost V 7 bases and J 7 bases, with 18 bases left between them. The CDR3 consists of 14 residues. From germline, CDR1 is SGHNT and CDR2 YYREEE (reference sequence). The CDR3 DNA reads TGTGCCAGCGTTGGGGGGCCCATAGGTAATGAGCAGTTCTTC. Its protein is CASVGGPIGNEQFF.

The J gene is TRBJ1-4, the V gene TRBV7-2; possible D gene TRBD1, 6 bases. This CDR3 comprises 14 residues. From germline, CDR1 is SGHTA and CDR2 FQGNSA. The germline V and J ends were trimmed by 5 bases and 3 bases, with 10 bases remaining between them. The CDR3 protein is CASSQQGANEKLFF. Written as DNA, the CDR3 is TGTGCCAGCAGCCAACAGGGTGCTAATGAAAAACTGTTTTTT.

As regards this clone: Other DNA sequences in this specimen translate into the identical CDR3. The rearrangement uses TRBV11-2 and TRBJ1-4; D is unresolved. V was trimmed by 2 bases and J by 8 bases, leaving 9 bases between them. This CDR3 contains 13 residues. Germline V CDR1 and CDR2: SGHAT, FQNNGV. CDR3 sequence (DNA): TGTGCCAGCAGCTTAATTTCTGGGGAAAAACTGTTTTTT. Protein sequence: CASSLISGEKLFF.

The chain combines TRBV10-3 with TRBJ1-5; D gene unclear. The germline V and J ends were trimmed by 0 bases and 4 bases, with 7 bases remaining between them. This CDR3 contains 14 residues. CDR1 is ENHRY, CDR2 SYGVKD, per germline. As DNA, the CDR3 is TGTGCCATCAGTGAGTCGGAGGGTAATCAGCCCCAGCATTTT. This encodes CAISESEGNQPQHF.